The 25 T cell receptor beta chains given below trace back to one sample, sequenced in a study of blood T cell repertoires in COVID-19. TCRdb keeps only in-frame clones here, not all; method: immunoSEQ multiplex PCR. The sample contains tens of thousands of clones, around 90% of which appear only once. Material for sequencing was peripheral blood. These receptor sequences come from a woman in her fifties or sixties with active or convalescent COVID-19.

The rearrangement uses TRBV5-5 and TRBJ1-1, with TRBD1 matching 8 bases. The CDR3 has 17 residues. The trim removed 4 bases at V and 4 bases at J, leaving 15 bases unmatched. Germline loops: CDR1 SGHKS, CDR2 YYEKEE (reference sequence). DNA of the CDR3: TGTGCCAGCAGCCGACAAATAAATGACAGGGGAGGCACTGAAGCTTTCTTT. Translating gives CASSRQINDRGGTEAFF.

The chain uses TRBV11-2 and TRBJ1-2; perhaps TRBD1 as D (5 bases). Trimming removed 5 bases at V and 5 bases at J, with 15 bases between. The CDR3 extends over 14 amino acids. Germline lookup yields CDR1 SGHAT and CDR2 FQNNGV. CDR3 sequence reads: CASSIAQADYGYTF. As DNA, the CDR3 is TGTGCCAGCAGCATCGCACAGGCGGATTATGGCTACACCTTC.

Comment on this clone: Within the sample, other DNA sequences also encode this same CDR3. The V call is TRBV5-1, the J call TRBJ1-1; the D is unclear. V was trimmed by 6 bases and J by 1 base, leaving 13 bases between them. The CDR3 is 14 residues long. In germline, CDR1 is SGHRS, CDR2 YFSETQ. This CDR3 is CASTLLAENTEAFF. The CDR3 nucleotides read TGCGCCAGCACCCTATTAGCGGAGAACACTGAAGCTTTCTTT.

The chain is built from TRBV28 and TRBJ1-2, with D possibly being TRBD1 (6 bases). The V and J ends lost 5 bases and 8 bases respectively, with 18 bases between them. Germline CDR1 and CDR2: MDHEN and SYDVKM. The CDR3 has 14 residues. CDR3 bases: TGTGCCAGCAGTGTGGGGGGGGCGAGGTCGGGCTACACCTTC. It codes for CASSVGGARSGYTF.

This chain connects TRBV6-5 to TRBJ1-3; D is uncertain. CDR3 length: 12 residues. The germline gives CDR1 MNHEY, CDR2 SVGAGI. CDR3 DNA sequence: TGTGTGTCGCTAGGCTCTGGAAACACCATATATTTT. It yields the protein CVSLGSGNTIYF.

This chain joins TRBV19 and TRBJ2-3, with D maybe TRBD1 (6 bases). Trimming cost V 4 bases and J 4 bases, with 12 bases left between them. CDR3 length: 14 residues. Per the germline V gene, CDR1 is LNHDA and CDR2 is SQIVND (reference sequence). The CDR3 region is CASSTVQGSDTQYF. As DNA, the CDR3 is TGTGCCAGTAGTACCGTGCAGGGGTCAGATACGCAGTATTTT.

V usage is TRBV7-3 and J usage is TRBJ2-2; TRBD2 is a possible D gene (6 bases). Per germline, CDR1 SGHTA and CDR2 FQGTGA. V was pared by 1 base and J by 7 bases, with 10 bases between. This CDR3 has 14 amino acids. CDR3 loop: CASSLKGGSGELFF. The CDR3 bases are TGTGCCAGCAGCTTAAAAGGAGGGAGCGGGGAGCTGTTTTTT.

CDR3 in amino acids: CASSVDGGFTDTQYF. The DNA for the CDR3 is TGCGCCAGCAGCGTGGACGGGGGATTCACAGATACGCAGTATTTT. J is TRBJ2-3 and V is TRBV5-1; D possibly corresponds to TRBD2 (6 bases). V dropped 4 bases and J dropped 2 bases, with 14 bases sitting between them. The CDR3 is 15 residues long. CDR1 and CDR2 (germline): SGHRS, YFSETQ. The complete variable domain, with remaining parts taken from reference TRBV5-1 and TRBJ2-3, reads KAGVTQTPRYLIKTRGQQVTLSCSPISGHRSVSWYQQTPGQGLQFLFEYFSETQRNKGNFPGRFSGRQFSNSRSEMNVSTLELGDSALYLCASSVDGGFTDTQYFGPGTRLTVL.

The V call is TRBV6-5, the J call TRBJ2-7; 8 bases match TRBD1. The CDR3 spans 14 residues. CDR1 is MNHEY and CDR2 is SVGAGI in the germline V gene. The ends lost 2 bases at V and 3 bases at J; junction bases unmatched: 3. CDR3 amino acids: CASSYGGQDYEQYF. CDR3 sequence (DNA): TGTGCCAGCAGTTACGGGGGACAGGACTACGAGCAGTACTTC.

The chain links TRBV5-4 to TRBJ1-1, with D perhaps TRBD1 (6 bases). The germline V gene has CDR1 SGHNT and CDR2 YYREEE (reference sequence). V was cut by 4 bases and J by 1 base, with 14 bases left in between. The CDR3 is made up of 15 amino acids. This CDR3 is CASSPPLQGNTEAFF. The CDR3 DNA follows: TGTGCCAGCAGCCCCCCTCTACAGGGGAACACTGAAGCTTTCTTT.

The chain joins TRBV30 to TRBJ1-3; weak D call: TRBD1 (5 bases). There are 13 residues in the CDR3. Germline CDR1 GTSNPN, CDR2 SVGIG (reference sequence). Trimming took off 4 bases at V and 6 bases at J, with 13 bases between the two ends. CDR3: CAWNGGIINTIYF. The CDR3 DNA follows: TGTGCCTGGAATGGGGGGATAATAAACACCATATATTTT.

V is TRBV6-5 and J is TRBJ1-2; no clear D. Germline CDR1 is MNHEY and CDR2 is SVGAGI. V dropped 7 bases and J dropped 4 bases, with 7 bases sitting between them. The CDR3 consists of 11 residues. The CDR3 DNA is TGTGCCAGCACGACACTCTATGGCTACACCTTC. Its protein product is CASTTLYGYTF.

The V call is TRBV6-5, the J call TRBJ2-3; D is ambiguous. V was trimmed by 2 bases and J by 5 bases, leaving 8 bases between them. The CDR3 is made up of 13 amino acids. CDR1 and CDR2 from the germline V gene are MNHEY and SVGAGI. The CDR3 reads CASSYTARDTQYF. CDR3 bases: TGTGCCAGCAGTTACACTGCCCGAGATACGCAGTATTTT.

The chain couples TRBV6-5 to TRBJ1-1, with D maybe TRBD1 (6 bases). The germline V gene has CDR1 MNHEY and CDR2 SVGAGI. There are 12 residues in the CDR3. V lost 2 bases and J 11 bases, leaving 12 bases between the germline ends. In DNA, the CDR3 is TGTGCCAGCAGTTACCCACAGGGTCGCGCTTTCTTT. This translates into CASSYPQGRAFF.

This clone has more than one count but fewer than ten. The chain links TRBV7-2 to TRBJ1-1; 7 positions match TRBD1. The CDR3 totals 15 residues. The V gene's germline CDR1 is SGHTA and CDR2 FQGNSA. V lost 5 bases to trimming and J lost 1 base; unmatched junction nucleotides: 7. This CDR3 is CASSREGGGNTEAFF. In DNA, the CDR3 is TGTGCCAGCAGCAGAGAAGGGGGCGGGAACACTGAAGCTTTCTTT. Full variable domain (rest looked up from reference TRBV7-2 and TRBJ1-1): GAGVSQSPSNKVTEKGKDVELRCDPISGHTALYWYRQSLGQGLEFLIYFQGNSAPDKSGLPSDRFSAERTGGSVSTLTIQRTQQEDSAVYLCASSREGGGNTEAFFGQGTRLTVV.

The rearrangement joins TRBV2 to TRBJ1-1, with 7 bases fitting TRBD1. CDR1 and CDR2 from the germline V gene are SNHLY and FYNNEI. V shed 6 bases, J shed 1 base, and the junction held 8 bases outside the gene matches. The CDR3 length is 15 residues. This CDR3 reads CASSPPTGANTEAFF. CDR3 in DNA: TGTGCCAGCAGCCCCCCCACAGGGGCGAACACTGAAGCTTTCTTT.

This chain uses TRBV9 with TRBJ2-3; weak D call: TRBD2 (6 bases). This CDR3 comprises 13 residues. Trimming pared 1 base from V and 3 bases from J, leaving 6 bases between. The germline V gene encodes CDR1 SGDLS and CDR2 YYNGEE. CDR3 residues: CASSVSGTDTQYF. CDR3 bases: TGTGCCAGCAGCGTAAGCGGGACAGATACGCAGTATTTT.

The rearrangement uses TRBV2 and TRBJ1-1; no reliable D call. Germline V gene data show CDR1 as SNHLY and CDR2 as FYNNEI. V was cut by 3 bases and J by 10 bases, with 6 bases left in between. The CDR3 extends over 10 amino acids. The CDR3 sequence is CASSDLAAFF. Here the CDR3 DNA reads TGTGCCAGCAGTGATTTGGCAGCTTTCTTT.

This clone showed up just once. The chain has TRBV5-6 and TRBJ1-2; D might be TRBD1 (6 bases). The germline V and J ends were trimmed by 3 bases and 6 bases, with 15 bases remaining between them. The CDR3 loop spans 14 amino acids. Germline V gives CDR1 SGHDT, CDR2 YYEEEE. The CDR3 loop reads CASSSDSGAHGYTF. The CDR3 coding sequence is TGTGCCAGCAGCTCGGACAGTGGGGCGCATGGCTACACCTTC.

This clone was seen a single time. V is TRBV7-8 and J is TRBJ2-1, with 12 positions matching TRBD2. Germline loops: CDR1 SGHVS, CDR2 FQNEAQ. J was trimmed by 8 bases and V by 6 bases; bases with no gene match: 8. The CDR3 has 15 amino acids. The CDR3 here is CASSLTSGGSYEQFF. CDR3 in DNA: TGTGCCAGCAGTCTGACTAGCGGGGGTAGTTATGAGCAGTTCTTC. Full variable domain (rest looked up from reference TRBV7-8 and TRBJ2-1): GAGVSQSPRYKVAKRGQDVALRCDPISGHVSLFWYQQALGQGPEFLTYFQNEAQLDKSGLPSDRFFAERPEGSVSTLKIQRTQQEDSAVYLCASSLTSGGSYEQFFGPGTRLTVL.

This clone was observed a few times. This chain links TRBV7-2 with TRBJ1-1; TRBD1 might be the D (5 bases). CDR1 and CDR2 from the germline V gene are SGHTA and FQGNSA. The CDR3 sequence is 13 residues long. Trimming stripped 3 bases from V and 3 bases from J, with 8 bases between. The CDR3 DNA is TGTGCCAGCAGCTTGGGGGGGGACACTGAAGCTTTCTTT. Its protein product is CASSLGGDTEAFF.

The chain combines TRBV30 with TRBJ2-2; weak D call: TRBD2 (5 bases). Germline V gene sequence: CDR1 GTSNPN, CDR2 SVGIG (reference sequence). V was pared by 4 bases and J by 0 bases, with 12 bases between. CDR3 length: 15 residues. The CDR3 protein is CAWNEGATNTGELFF. CDR3 bases: TGTGCCTGGAATGAGGGAGCCACGAACACCGGGGAGCTGTTTTTT.

This chain connects TRBV30 to TRBJ1-6, with D perhaps matching TRBD1 (5 bases). Germline CDR1 and CDR2: GTSNPN and SVGIG (reference sequence). Trimming stripped 8 bases from V and 10 bases from J, with 18 bases between. The CDR3 covers 13 residues. The chain's CDR3 is CATSRERGSPLHF. The CDR3, as DNA: TGTGCCACGTCACGGGAGAGGGGCTCACCCCTCCACTTT.

The V and J genes are TRBV6-5 and TRBJ1-1, with a weak D call TRBD1 (5 bases). CDR3 length equals 15 residues. Trimming shortened V by 0 bases and J by 1 base, and 9 bases separated the two germline ends. CDR1 and CDR2 (germline): MNHEY, SVGAGI. CDR3 region: CASSYSSRGNTEAFF. In DNA form, the CDR3 reads TGTGCCAGCAGTTACTCGAGTAGGGGGAACACTGAAGCTTTCTTT.

The chain has TRBV20-1 and TRBJ2-4; possibly TRBD2 for D (5 bases). This CDR3 has 11 residues. Germline V lookup: CDR1 DFQATT, CDR2 SNEGSKA (reference sequence). Trimming pared 5 bases from V and 6 bases from J, leaving 8 bases between. The CDR3 DNA reads TGCAGTGCTCCAGGAGGAAACATTCAGTACTTC. Protein product: CSAPGGNIQYF.